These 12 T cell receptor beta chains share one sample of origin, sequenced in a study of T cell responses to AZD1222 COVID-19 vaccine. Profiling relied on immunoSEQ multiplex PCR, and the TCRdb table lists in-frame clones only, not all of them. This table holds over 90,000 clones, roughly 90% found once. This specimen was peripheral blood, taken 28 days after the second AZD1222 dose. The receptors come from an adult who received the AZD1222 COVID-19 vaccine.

The DNA of the CDR3 is TGTGCCAGCAGTAGAGGGGGGTATGAGCAGTTCTTC. Translated, it gives CASSRGGYEQFF. The chain links TRBV12-3 or TRBV12-4 to TRBJ2-1, with D perhaps matching TRBD1 or TRBD2 (6 bases each). The CDR3 spans 12 residues. Trimming removed 5 bases at V and 8 bases at J, with 10 bases between.

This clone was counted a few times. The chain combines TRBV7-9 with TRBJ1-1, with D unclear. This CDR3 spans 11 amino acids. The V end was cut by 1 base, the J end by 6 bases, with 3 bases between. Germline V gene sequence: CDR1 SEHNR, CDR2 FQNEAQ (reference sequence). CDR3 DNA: TGTGCCAGCAGCTTAGAATCTGAAGCTTTCTTT. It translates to CASSLESEAFF.

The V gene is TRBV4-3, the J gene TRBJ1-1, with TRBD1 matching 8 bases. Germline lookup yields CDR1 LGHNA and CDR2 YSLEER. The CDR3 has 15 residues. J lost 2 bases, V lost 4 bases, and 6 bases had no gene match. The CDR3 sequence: CASSRRTGINTEAFF. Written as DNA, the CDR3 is TGCGCCAGCAGCCGACGGACAGGGATAAACACTGAAGCTTTCTTT.

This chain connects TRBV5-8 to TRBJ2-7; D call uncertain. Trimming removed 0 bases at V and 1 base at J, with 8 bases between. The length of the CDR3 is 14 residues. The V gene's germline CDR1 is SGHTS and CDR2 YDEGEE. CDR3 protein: CASSLAKGSYEQYF. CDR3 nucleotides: TGTGCCAGCAGCTTGGCCAAGGGTTCCTACGAGCAGTACTTC.

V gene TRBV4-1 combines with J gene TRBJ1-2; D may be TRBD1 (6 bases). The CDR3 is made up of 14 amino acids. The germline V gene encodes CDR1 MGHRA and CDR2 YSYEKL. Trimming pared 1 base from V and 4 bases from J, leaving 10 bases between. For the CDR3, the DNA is TGCGCCAGCAGCCAAGTTACAGGGTTCTATGGCTACACCTTC. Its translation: CASSQVTGFYGYTF.

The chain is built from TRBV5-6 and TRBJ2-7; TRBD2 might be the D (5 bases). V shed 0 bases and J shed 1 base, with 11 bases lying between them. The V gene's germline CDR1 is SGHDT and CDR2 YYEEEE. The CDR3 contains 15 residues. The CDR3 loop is CASSLARGLSYEQYF. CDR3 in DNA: TGTGCCAGCAGCTTGGCTCGGGGATTATCCTACGAGCAGTACTTC.

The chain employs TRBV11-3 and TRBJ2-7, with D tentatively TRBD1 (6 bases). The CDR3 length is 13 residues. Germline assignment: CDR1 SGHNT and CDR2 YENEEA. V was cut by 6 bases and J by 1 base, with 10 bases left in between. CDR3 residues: CASRGQYSYEQYF. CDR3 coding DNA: TGTGCCAGCAGAGGACAGTATTCCTACGAGCAGTACTTC.

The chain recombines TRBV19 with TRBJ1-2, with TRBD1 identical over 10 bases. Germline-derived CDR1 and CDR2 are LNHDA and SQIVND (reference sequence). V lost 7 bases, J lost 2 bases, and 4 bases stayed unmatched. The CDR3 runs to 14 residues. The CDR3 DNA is TGTGCCAGTACAAGACAGGGGGCAAACTATGGCTACACCTTC. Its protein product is CASTRQGANYGYTF.

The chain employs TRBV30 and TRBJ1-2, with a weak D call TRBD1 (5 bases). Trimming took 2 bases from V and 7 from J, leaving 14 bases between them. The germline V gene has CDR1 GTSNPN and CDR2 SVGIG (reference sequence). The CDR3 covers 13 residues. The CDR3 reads CAWSFRDPFGYTF. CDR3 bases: TGTGCCTGGAGTTTCAGGGATCCGTTTGGCTACACCTTC. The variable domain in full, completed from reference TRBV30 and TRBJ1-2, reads SQTIHQWPATLVQPVGSPLSLECTVEGTSNPNLYWYRQAAGRGLQLLFYSVGIGQISSEVPQNLSASRPQDRQFILSSKKLLLSDSGFYLCAWSFRDPFGYTFGSGTRLTVV.

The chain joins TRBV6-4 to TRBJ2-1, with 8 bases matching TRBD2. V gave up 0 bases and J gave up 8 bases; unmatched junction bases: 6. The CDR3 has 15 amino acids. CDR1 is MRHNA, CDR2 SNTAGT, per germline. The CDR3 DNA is TGTGCCAGCAGTGACTCAGGACTAGCAGGGGATGAGCAGTTCTTC. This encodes CASSDSGLAGDEQFF.

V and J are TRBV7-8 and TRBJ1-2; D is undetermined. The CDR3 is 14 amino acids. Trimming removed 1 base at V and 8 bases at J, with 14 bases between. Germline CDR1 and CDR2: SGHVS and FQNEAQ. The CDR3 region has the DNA TGTGCCAGCAGCTTAGTAGGGCAGGCGGTCGGCTACACCTTC. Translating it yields CASSLVGQAVGYTF.

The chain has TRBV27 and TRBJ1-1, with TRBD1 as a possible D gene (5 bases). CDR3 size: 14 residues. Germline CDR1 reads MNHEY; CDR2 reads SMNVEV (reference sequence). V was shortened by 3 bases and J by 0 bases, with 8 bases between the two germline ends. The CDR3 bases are TGTGCCAGCAGTTTCGGGACTATGAACACTGAAGCTTTCTTT. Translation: CASSFGTMNTEAFF.